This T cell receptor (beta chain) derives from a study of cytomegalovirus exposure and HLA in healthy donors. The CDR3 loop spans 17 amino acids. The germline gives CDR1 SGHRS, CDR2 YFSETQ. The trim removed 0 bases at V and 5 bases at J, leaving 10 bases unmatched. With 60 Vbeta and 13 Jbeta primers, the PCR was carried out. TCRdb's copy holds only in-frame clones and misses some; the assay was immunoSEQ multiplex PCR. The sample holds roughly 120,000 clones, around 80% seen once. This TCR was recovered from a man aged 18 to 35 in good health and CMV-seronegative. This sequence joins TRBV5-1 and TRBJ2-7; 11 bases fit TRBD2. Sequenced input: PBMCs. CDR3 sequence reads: CASSLATSGRGFNEQYF. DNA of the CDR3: TGCGCCAGCAGCTTGGCCACTAGCGGGAGAGGTTTCAACGAGCAGTACTTC.